This T cell receptor beta chain emerged from a study of CD8 T cells in ankylosing spondylitis. Study results and limitations: There were earlier reports of some motif variants in reactive arthritis synovial fluid and blood. Disease-associated clones were reportedly significantly overrepresented in matched ankylosing spondylitis synovial fluid. A TCR beta motif made of about eight highly homologous variants seemed typical of ankylosing spondylitis blood.

The CDR3 spans 18 residues. V was trimmed by 6 bases and J by 0 bases, leaving 22 bases between them. It was by quantitative 5'-RACE with molecular barcodes that TCR beta libraries were made. MiXCR was run by TCRdb on the 5' RACE reads, yielding one entry per CDR3 protein. This table holds 150,000 to 200,000 distinct CDR3 sequences, about 18% found once. This clonotype came up many times. Its specificity is unknown. This clonotype was sampled from a male donor between 5 and 35 years old with ankylosing spondylitis or in good health (not recorded which). Material: blood, either unsorted or a sorted T cell fraction (not recorded which). The V and J genes are TRBV12-3 or TRBV12-4 and TRBJ2-3; no clear D. The CDR3 DNA sequence: TGTGCCAGCAGCCGGCGAACGGGCATGACGTTTAGCACAGATACGCAGTATTTT. Its translation is CASSRRTGMTFSTDTQYF.